The 9 T cell receptor beta chains given below trace back to one sample, sequenced in a study of cytomegalovirus exposure and HLA in healthy donors. Only in-frame clones appear in the TCRdb table, and some are missing; sequencing was by immunoSEQ multiplex PCR. This table holds about 240,000 clones, approximately 83% found once. The sequenced sample was PBMCs. The receptors come from a woman aged 25 to 39 in good health and CMV-seropositive.

The chain has TRBV2 and TRBJ2-7, with 8 bases lining up with TRBD2. CDR3 size: 16 residues. Germline CDR1 is SNHLY and CDR2 is FYNNEI. V shed 4 bases and J 1 base; nucleotides not matched to a gene: 9. Here the CDR3 reads CASSGLTSGFSYEQYF. The CDR3 DNA follows: TGTGCCAGCAGTGGTTTAACTAGCGGCTTTTCCTACGAGCAGTACTTC.

The genes are TRBV2 and TRBJ2-3; TRBD2 agrees at 7 bases. This CDR3 region has 14 residues. Germline V gene data show CDR1 as SNHLY and CDR2 as FYNNEI. V gave up 3 bases and J gave up 1 base; unmatched junction bases: 1. The CDR3 DNA reads TGTGCCAGCAGTGACCGGGAGGGCACAGATACGCAGTATTTT. It yields the protein CASSDREGTDTQYF.

The CDR3 sequence is CASSGQGSSYEQYF. CDR3 DNA: TGTGCCAGCTCGGGACAGGGGAGCTCCTACGAGCAGTACTTC. V gene TRBV18 combines with J gene TRBJ2-7; 10 bases line up with TRBD1. Trimming at V came to 6 bases and at J to 0 bases, leaving 2 bases not matched to a gene. The CDR3 covers 14 residues. CDR1 KGHSH and CDR2 LQKENI come from the germline V gene.

This rearrangement joins TRBV30 to TRBJ2-1, with D tentatively TRBD2 (6 bases). The CDR3 runs to 14 residues. V was pared by 0 bases and J by 14 bases, with 20 bases between. CDR1 GTSNPN and CDR2 SVGIG come from the germline V gene (reference sequence). CDR3 protein: CAWSVGFAGSGEFF. The CDR3 coding sequence is TGTGCCTGGAGTGTAGGTTTTGCGGGGTCGGGCGAGTTCTTC.

The chain has TRBV15 and TRBJ2-7, with 9 bases that match TRBD2. CDR1 LNHNV and CDR2 YYDKDF come from the germline V gene (reference sequence). The CDR3 covers 14 residues. Losses at the gene ends were 5 bases for V and 6 bases for J; bases not matched to a gene: 8. CDR3 DNA: TGTGCCACCAGCTCGACTAGCGGCTCCGTCGAGCAGTACTTC. Its translation: CATSSTSGSVEQYF.

This rearrangement joins TRBV5-1 to TRBJ2-3; possibly TRBD1 for D (5 bases). V lost 2 bases, J lost 0 bases, and 19 bases lay in between. CDR3 size: 18 residues. Germline V CDR1 and CDR2: SGHRS, YFSETQ. The CDR3 DNA reads as TGCGCCAGCAGCTTCAGGCAGGGCAGTATCGAAAGCACAGATACGCAGTATTTT. Translating gives CASSFRQGSIESTDTQYF. The whole variable domain, filled in from reference TRBV5-1 and TRBJ2-3, reads KAGVTQTPRYLIKTRGQQVTLSCSPISGHRSVSWYQQTPGQGLQFLFEYFSETQRNKGNFPGRFSGRQFSNSRSEMNVSTLELGDSALYLCASSFRQGSIESTDTQYFGPGTRLTVL.

Here the CDR3 reads CASSIMAGGPDEQFF. DNA for the CDR3: TGTGCCAGTAGTATTATGGCAGGAGGTCCCGATGAGCAGTTCTTC. The chain couples TRBV19 to TRBJ2-1; D might be TRBD2 (5 bases). CDR3 length equals 15 residues. Deletions cut 3 bases from V and 8 bases from J, with 17 bases between. Germline V gene sequence: CDR1 LNHDA, CDR2 SQIVND (reference sequence).

The rearrangement joins TRBV5-4 to TRBJ2-2; D unresolved. The germline V gene encodes CDR1 SGHNT and CDR2 YYREEE (reference sequence). The CDR3 runs to 14 residues. Trimming stripped 0 bases from V and 6 bases from J, with 9 bases between. The CDR3 region has the DNA TGTGCCAGCAGCTTGGCCGTTGGGCCCGGGGAGCTGTTTTTT. Protein product: CASSLAVGPGELFF.

The chain is built from TRBV14 and TRBJ2-5, with TRBD1 matching 9 bases. CDR1 and CDR2 from the germline V gene are SGHDN and FVKESK. The V and J ends lost 2 bases and 6 bases, in that order; junction bases with no gene match: 4. The CDR3 consists of 14 residues. The DNA of the CDR3 is TGTGCCAGCAGCCAATGGGACAGGGCCAAGACCCAGTACTTC. Its protein product is CASSQWDRAKTQYF.